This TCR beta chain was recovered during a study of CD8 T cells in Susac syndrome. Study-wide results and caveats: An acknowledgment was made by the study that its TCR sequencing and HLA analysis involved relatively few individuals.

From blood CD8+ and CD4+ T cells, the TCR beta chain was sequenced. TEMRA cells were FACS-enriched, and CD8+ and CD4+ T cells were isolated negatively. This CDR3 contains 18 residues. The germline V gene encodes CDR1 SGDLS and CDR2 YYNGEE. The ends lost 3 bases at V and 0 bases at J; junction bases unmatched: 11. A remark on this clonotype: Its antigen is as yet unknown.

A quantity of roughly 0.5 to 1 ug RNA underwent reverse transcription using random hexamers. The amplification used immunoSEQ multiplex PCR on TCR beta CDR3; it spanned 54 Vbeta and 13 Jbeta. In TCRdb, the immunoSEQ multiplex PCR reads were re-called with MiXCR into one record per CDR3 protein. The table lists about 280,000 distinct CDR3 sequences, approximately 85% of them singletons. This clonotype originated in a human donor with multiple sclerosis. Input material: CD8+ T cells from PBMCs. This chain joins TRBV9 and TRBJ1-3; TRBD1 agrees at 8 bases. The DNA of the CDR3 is TGTGCCAGCAGCGGGCAGACAGGGGACGTCGTCTCTGGAAACACCATATATTTT. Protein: CASSGQTGDVVSGNTIYF.